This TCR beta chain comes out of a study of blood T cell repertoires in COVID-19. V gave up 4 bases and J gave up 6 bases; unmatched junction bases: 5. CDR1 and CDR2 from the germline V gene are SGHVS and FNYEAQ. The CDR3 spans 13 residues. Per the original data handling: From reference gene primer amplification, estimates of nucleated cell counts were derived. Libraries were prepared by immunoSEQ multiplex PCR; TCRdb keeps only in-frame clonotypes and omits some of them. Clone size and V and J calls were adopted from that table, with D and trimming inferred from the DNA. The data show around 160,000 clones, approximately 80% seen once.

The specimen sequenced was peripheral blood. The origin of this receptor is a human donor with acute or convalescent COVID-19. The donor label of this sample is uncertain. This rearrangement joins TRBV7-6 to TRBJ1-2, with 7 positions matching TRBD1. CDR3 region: CASSWGTANGYTF. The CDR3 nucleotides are TGTGCCAGCAGCTGGGGGACAGCAAATGGCTACACCTTC.